This T cell receptor beta chain was obtained from a study of T-cell memory formation after mild COVID-19. This clonotype was seen repeatedly, ten times or more. Each CDR3 protein is one row after TCRdb ran MiXCR on the 5' RACE reads. The sample comprises over 30,000 distinct CDR3 sequences, roughly an eighth of which are singletons, and less than 30% rests with the top ten. This CDR3 spans 14 amino acids. Trimming took 2 bases from V and 2 from J, leaving 10 bases between them. Germline CDR1 SGHDT, CDR2 YYEEEE. The receptor comes from a young man who had mild COVID-19 (a few samples of this study predate the infection). Cell type and time point are not known. This chain connects TRBV5-6 to TRBJ1-1; TRBD1 is a possible D gene (5 bases). The specimen was PBMCs or a T cell subset sorted from them (not recorded which). DNA of the CDR3: TGTGCCAGCAGCTTATACGACAGAAACACTGAAGCTTTCTTT. Its protein product is CASSLYDRNTEAFF.